The T cell receptor beta chain under discussion was sequenced for a study of CD8 T cells in ankylosing spondylitis. Trimming removed 4 bases from V and 7 bases from J; junction bases left unmatched: 8. Germline V gives CDR1 SGHTA, CDR2 FQGNSA. The CDR3 sequence is 15 residues long. Quantitative 5'-RACE with molecular barcodes produced the TCR beta libraries. TCRdb fed the 5' RACE reads into MiXCR, producing one record per CDR3 protein. The sample has around 390,000 distinct CDR3 sequences, around 20% seen once. Regarding this clonotype: Antigen: not known.

Whole-study findings and limits: Clones linked to the disease showed a CD8+ phenotype. They occurred at relatively low frequencies in peripheral blood. The study identified a TCR beta motif of under ten highly homologous variants that appeared characteristic of ankylosing spondylitis blood. The authors reported significant enrichment of disease-linked clones in matched ankylosing spondylitis synovial fluid.

The V gene is TRBV7-2, the J gene TRBJ1-2, with 11 bases aligning to TRBD1. This clonotype was obtained from a male donor with ankylosing spondylitis. Sequencing was carried out using blood, either unsorted or a sorted T cell fraction (not recorded which). The CDR3 DNA is TGTGCCAGCAGCTCCGGACAGGGGGCGTATGGTGGCTACACCTTC. It specifies CASSSGQGAYGGYTF. Complete variable domain (other parts from reference TRBV7-2 and TRBJ1-2): GAGVSQSPSNKVTEKGKDVELRCDPISGHTALYWYRQSLGQGLEFLIYFQGNSAPDKSGLPSDRFSAERTGGSVSTLTIQRTQQEDSAVYLCASSSGQGAYGGYTFGSGTRLTVV.